This record concerns one T cell receptor (beta chain) sequence. The clone's antigen remains unknown. No base qualities exist here, and no much larger clone lies one base off it. The data were obtained in a study of cytomegalovirus exposure and HLA in healthy donors (TCRdb year 2017). Background on the whole study: In an earlier analysis of some 610 of the donors, approximately 300 Gb of sequence data and roughly 100 million unique TCR beta sequences from about 180 million T cells were reported. Roughly 310 gigabases of sequencing data and tens of millions of unique TCR sequences were included in an early release covering 550 to 650 HLA-typed donors. Of the roughly 400 genotyped donors, approximately 82% fell in the genetic ancestry cluster associated with self-reported Caucasian donors. The study was designed to test whether signatures of past pathogen exposure could be identified by cataloging public T cell receptors. The study profiled the T cell repertoires of 666 subjects by immunosequencing and related them to cytomegalovirus serostatus. In addition to the first cohort of 666 subjects, a separate validation cohort of under 150 different subjects was used. To predict cytomegalovirus infection status, the study combined high-throughput TCR immunosequencing, statistical association of individual TCRs with disease status, and machine learning. To study patterns of TCR occurrence, a later analysis re-analyzed previously published TCR beta repertoires from 550 to 800 donors and added high-resolution HLA genotyping. In the later analysis, no new phenotypic data were used to find candidate immune exposures; instead, reliance was placed on TCR beta sequences and their occurrence across donors. An earlier analysis of 500 to 750 of the donors applied high-throughput TCR beta sequencing to assess whether each TCR beta V gene segment acted as functional or pseudogenic. Donor age, sex, ethnicity and CMV serostatus were compiled together with the repertoire data. Genome-wide SNP genotypes for about 60% of the 666 donors were used in a later genetic analysis, which treated that subset as a discovery cohort. All discovery cohort repertoires had been generated on a single sequencing platform. Class I and class II HLA loci were covered by the typing at four-digit resolution. Typing coverage differed by locus: A, B, C, DRB1 and DQB1 were typed in about 620-640 donors, DQA1 in 522, DPA1 in 606, and DPB1 in around 490. Because of strong linkage in the cohort, roughly five DR-DQ haplotypes were treated as single units for association and clustering. On average, around 230,000 unique TCR beta nucleotide sequences were sequenced per donor among fewer than 500 genotyped donors of the cohort, with roughly a sixth of those sequences being non-productive. General study outcomes and caveats: Most TCR sequences were seen in very few donors, while some public TCRs were found in many individuals. In a later analysis, HLA-associated TCR beta chains showed more clonal expansion and lower generation probabilities than non-associated chains that were equally common. In a later genetic analysis, a missense DCLRE1C variant was associated with V-gene and J-gene trimming of TCR beta chains, and the association was replicated in an independent cohort. In a later analysis, several top co-occurrence clusters were reported to appear linked to parvovirus B19, influenza, CMV and Epstein-Barr virus. Strong co-occurrence of HLA alleles, especially DR and DQ, made assigning TCR associations to individual alleles difficult. In a later genetic analysis, fewer N-insertions in productive TCRs were reported among donors in an Asian-associated ancestry cluster than the 666-donor mean. A total of fewer than 200 TCR beta chains were listed by the study as associated with cytomegalovirus. In a later analysis, the rate of TCR association differed among HLA loci, with DRB1 alleles having the most associated TCRs and HLA-C alleles having the fewest. The only immune exposure information available for the cohort was CMV serostatus. In both the original and validation cohorts, the classifier was reported to diagnose cytomegalovirus status with high specificity and sensitivity. The presence/absence analyses assumed that sequencing depth was roughly uniform across donors, and that assumption may not be true. According to a later analysis, most CMV-associated TCR beta chains appeared to be HLA-restricted, and the HLA associations seemed to be driven largely by CMV exposure. A few of the identified cytomegalovirus-associated TCR beta chains were confirmed in vitro to be specific for cytomegalovirus antigens. It was suggested by the authors that the approach could potentially be generalized to other disease states and immunological phenotypes. The sequencing pipeline was judged likely to have produced a cluster of highly shared sequence variants as a technical artifact. Some IMGT-functional V segments, including TRBV6-2 and TRBV6-3, could not be told apart with the 87-base-pair reads, so those segments were excluded. Fewer than 20 rarely observed V segments, including chromosome 9 orphons, were excluded from the earlier analysis of approximately 600 of the donors because counts were too low. A further reported finding was that TCR beta sequences accurately predicted the HLA-A and HLA-B alleles for most subjects in the first cohort. Because HLA typing was missing for some donors at each locus, association tests included only the typed subset. A later analysis associated roughly 17,000 TCR beta sequences with specific HLA alleles at a false discovery rate of 0.05. Correlated functional status among segregating V segments might reflect linkage disequilibrium, but an unknown experimental factor could not be ruled out. Only TCR beta chains were sequenced in this cohort, and the absence of alpha or paired-chain data limited detectable features. An earlier analysis of 450 to 750 of the donors showed that most TCR beta V segments appeared in productive rearrangements either about 90% or about 30% of the time, which broadly matched IMGT annotations.

Library creation used the immunoSEQ multiplex PCR assay. For the multiplex PCR, a mixture combining 60 forward primers for TCR Vbeta segments and 13 reverse primers for TCR Jbeta segments was used. The CDR3 region of rearranged TCR beta genes was amplified from genomic DNA with a multiplex PCR assay. The amplified TCR beta libraries were sequenced on the Illumina HiSeq System as 87-base-pair reads. The source study handled its data this way. Across the 670 or so repertoires, a later analysis counted tens of millions of unique TCR beta chains, 9 million to 14 million of which were shared by at least two donors. A nearest-neighbor algorithm error-corrected the raw reads and collapsed the reads into unique sequences, merging closely related sequences to remove PCR and sequencing errors. Alignment of CDR3 sequences to IMGT reference sequences was used to assign V, D and J gene segments. For a sequence to be retained, a match of at least six nucleotides to both a V gene segment and a J gene segment was required. A rearrangement was called productive if the CDR3 had no stop codons and remained in frame with V and J, and every other rearrangement was called non-productive. Following IMGT convention, CDR3 was defined as the stretch from the second conserved V-encoded cysteine up to the conserved J-encoded phenylalanine. The earlier analysis of about 570 of the donors excluded any sequence lacking an unambiguous match to a single V gene segment. An earlier analysis of about 590 of the donors classified V segments as functional when productive rearrangements were above 56.7% and as segregating when the standard deviation between donors was above 5%. A statistical classification framework was developed to diagnose cytomegalovirus status using the catalog of TCR beta chain sequences. In a later analysis, TCR nucleotide sequences were compared against IMGT/GENE-DB human TR gene sequences so that V and J genes could be assigned. The TCRdist pipeline was used in a later analysis to assign CDR3 sequences and most-parsimonious VDJ recombination scenarios. In a later analysis, every TCR beta chain was defined by the combination of its CDR3 amino acid sequence and its V-gene family, and reads without a unique V-gene family were dropped. In a later analysis, 500 to 650 highly shared, low-generation-probability nucleotide sequences were removed to address suspected cross-contamination and a sequencing artifact. In a later analysis, a clonal expansion index for each public chain was calculated from normalized within-repertoire ranks of inferred template counts. A later analysis computed generation probabilities with a VDJ recombination model fitted to out-of-frame rearrangements, and checked the results against IGoR. A later analysis scored TCR-TCR, TCR-HLA and TCR-CMV co-occurrence with hypergeometric tests, applying a repertoire-size bias correction to TCR pairs. False discovery rates were estimated in a later analysis by permuting HLA or CMV assignments 20 times. In a later analysis, co-occurring TCRs were grouped with DBSCAN, and TCRdist sequence similarity was added when clustering was performed within HLA-allele-positive subsets. Repertoires with fewer than 30,000 or more than 120,000 public chains, plus five repertoires with anomalous nucleotide sharing, were excluded from co-occurrence clustering. In its TCRdb copy, this immuneACCESS table keeps in-frame sequences only and misses some clones. Where compared with another copy, unresolved V genes explain less than half of these, and the others have no known cause. D and trimming were read from the DNA, whereas the V and J calls and clone size are those reported in that table. For this sample the table gives 100,000 or so clones, of which about 83% were detected only once. Roughly 6.1% of the sample lies in the top ten.

CDR1 is given as SGHVS and CDR2 as FQNEAQ, both from the germline V gene. The trim is 5 bases for V and 1 base for J, with a gap of 14 bases between the germline ends. The CDR3, from cysteine to phenylalanine, totals 15 residues. Only the CDR3 DNA is retained, 45 bases long and in frame from the first base. The cohort was made up of approximately 670 healthy bone marrow donors. Cohort members were all nominally healthy when sampled, although unrecorded immune exposures were likely present. The donor tested CMV seronegative and was one of the 352 seronegative cohort members. A peripheral blood sample was provided by each donor, and peripheral blood mononuclear cells were used for TCR beta sequencing. Genomic DNA was extracted from the blood cell samples with the Qiagen DNeasy Blood Extraction Kit.

The sequence was collected from a man aged 18 to 30 in good health and CMV-seronegative. This receptor chain uses TRBV7-8 and TRBJ1-2; matching of 5 bases hints at TRBD1 as the D gene. Sequences were obtained from PBMCs. The DNA is as follows: TGTGCCAGCAGCCTAAGACAGATTCTTAACTATGGCTACACCTTC. It codes for CASSLRQILNYGYTF.